This T cell receptor (beta chain) was recorded in a study of response to subunit inactivated influenza vaccine. The CDR3 is 21 residues long. J was trimmed by 0 bases and V by 6 bases; bases with no gene match: 19. Germline values: CDR1 MRHNA, CDR2 SNTAGT. TCRdb passed the RT-PCR reads through MiXCR, listing each CDR3 protein once. The table shows more than 550,000 distinct CDR3 sequences, with about 10% occurring only once. The sample holds a few counts of this clonotype. No antigen is known for it. Study-wide results and limits: It was the authors' suggestion that each seasonal influenza vaccination recruits few new T cells.

This sample was shared with a second study, whose subject was T cells expressing NK-cell markers. This second report adds: 5'RACE template switching with UMIs generated TCR beta cDNA. Sequenced donors, eight in total, included seven who were HCMV-seropositive and one who was seronegative. As a fraction of CD8+ T cells, dominant NKG2C+ clonotypes reached roughly 1.0-7.0% in more than five donors. The study found these clonotypes also leading the CD3+CD56-NKG2C+ fraction in several donors.

The sample here was PBMCs from blood, taken on the day of vaccination. The clonotype was recovered from a man between 45 and 60 years old who received an inactivated influenza vaccine. The J gene is TRBJ2-3, the V gene TRBV6-4; 12 positions match TRBD2. The CDR3 here is CASRLTPHPRLAGESTDTQYF. The CDR3, as DNA: TGTGCCAGCAGACTAACCCCCCATCCAAGACTAGCGGGGGAAAGCACAGATACGCAGTATTTT.